Detailed here is one T cell receptor beta chain. Antigen: not known. Lamina propria and intraepithelial lymphocytes were released by processing graft tissue. TCRdb keeps only in-frame clones here, not all; method: immunoSEQ multiplex PCR. The table includes 20,000 to 25,000 clones, around three quarters detected once. This sample is drawn from a study of graft-versus-host responses after intestinal transplantation. Study in general: Each of the recipients got a multivisceral, liver-intestinal, or isolated intestinal transplant. Uniformly, recipients were administered anti-thymocyte globulin induction with subsequent tacrolimus and steroids for two to three years.

V was clipped by 6 bases and J by 5 bases, with 16 bases between them. The germline V gene encodes CDR1 MNHNS and CDR2 SASEGT. The length of the CDR3 is 15 residues. Study-wide results and caveats: Recipient marrow held GvH clones, some first seen in ileum or blood. Clonal ratios of graft-versus-host to host-versus-graft in allografts were high for patients exhibiting graft-donor T cell macrochimerism.

The material was ileum tissue, obtained 12 days after intestinal transplant. The V call is TRBV6-1, the J call TRBJ1-4, with a possible D match to TRBD1 (6 bases). The receptor's source is a human patient who received an intestinal transplant, so some T cells may come from the graft donor. CDR3 DNA: TGTGCCAGCAGGTATACAGGGACCATGAATGAAAAACTGTTTTTT. Protein: CASRYTGTMNEKLFF.